The following is a T cell receptor beta chain sequence with its context. Its antigen is currently not known. The sample holds no much larger clone one base away, and base qualities are not on file. Per the publication, the time point label means: baseline before first vaccination. Samples from vaccinated people were obtained from the UK trials COV001 and COV002, which included a single-blind randomized controlled phase 2/3 trial of AZD1222 (ChAdOx1 nCoV-19) in healthy adults. For TCRbeta chain sequencing, PBMC samples were collected from trial participants at day 0 and at day 28 after the second dose. The CDR3 regions of human TCRbeta chains were analyzed by immunosequencing. Per the authors' processing: Repertoire TCRs were matched against a reference library of SARS-CoV-2-specific TCRs generated with the MIRA antigen-specificity platform. Breadth was defined as the fraction of unique TCRs that were SARS-CoV-2-associated, and depth was defined as the fraction of total T cells that were SARS-CoV-2-associated. Each spike-specific TCR was assigned to its reactive spike region and to a CD4 or CD8 class using the MIRA data. Log10-transformed breadth and depth values were compared by one-way ANOVA with Sidak's multiple comparisons tests. This is the immuneACCESS table as TCRdb keeps it, with only in-frame sequences that have V and J called. A part of the clones is gone; compared with another copy, unresolved V genes explain less than half, and the rest is unexplained. The D gene and trimming were derived from the DNA, and the V and J assignments and clone size from that table. The sample table lists roughly 62,000 clones, 76% of them with a count of one. Jointly, the top ten make up around 15% of the sample.

CDR1 and CDR2 are read off the germline V gene (reference sequence) as GTSNPN and SVGIG. Germline trimming amounts to 5 bases on V and 7 bases on J, with 10 as the count of junction bases outside the gene matches. Including cysteine and phenylalanine, the CDR3 has 14 amino acids. Of all the DNA, just the CDR3 is kept, 42 bases in frame from base 1. This entry is derived from a study of T cell responses to AZD1222 COVID-19 vaccine (dated by TCRdb to the early 2020s). Regarding the complete study: AZD1222 recipients given second doses at about 4 weeks or at about 12 weeks were pooled, since spike-specific TCR depth and breadth were not found to differ between the two schedules. A total of roughly 240 trial participants underwent TCR sequencing, of whom around 200 received two doses of AZD1222 and some 26 received two doses of the MenACWY control vaccine. Trial participants were enrolled by age into subgroups of 18-55, 56-69 and 70-plus years, and about 150, 27 and 61 TCR-sequenced participants, respectively, were included in these subgroups.

What the study reported, not specific to this receptor: The whole spike protein was spanned by vaccine-associated CD4 TCRs, and dominant responses were seen in regions 160-218 and 743-854. Epitopes outside the regions mutated in the B.1.351 and B.1.1.7 variants were reportedly recognized by nearly half of the unique spike-specific TCRs. Spike-specific TCR breadth and depth rose significantly after two AZD1222 doses compared with day 0 and with MenACWY recipients. Most participants were white British and females outnumbered males, and the authors suggested that clonal diversity may have been underestimated. Because no day 14 peak-response samples were available, repertoires were characterized only after the peak T cell response. Conclusions about previously exposed vaccinees were limited because only six AZD1222 recipients were SARS-CoV-2 seropositive at baseline. The 56-69-year group was small, and its depth increase did not reach significance, likely because of low power.

The sample here was peripheral blood, taken on day 0 of AZD1222 vaccination. The TCR was taken from an adult in good health. The chain was built from TRBV30 and TRBJ1-2; TRBD1 fits 10 bases in the junction. The nucleotide sequence is given as TGTGCCTGGGTCCGGGACAGGGGATCTCTTGGCTACACCTTC. The translation is CAWVRDRGSLGYTF.